The text below deals with one T cell receptor beta chain. TCRdb keeps only in-frame clones here, not all; method: immunoSEQ multiplex PCR. The sample contains fewer than 500,000 clones, 75% to 95% of which appear only once. The sample comes from a study of control samples from healthy donors and cancer patients. Trimming removed 3 bases at V and 5 bases at J, with 13 bases between. Germline V gene lookup returns CDR1 SQVTM and CDR2 ANQGSEA. The CDR3 is 14 residues long. The V and J genes are TRBV29-1 and TRBJ2-2, with TRBD1 as a possible D gene (6 bases). Sequencing input: PBMCs. The sequence was collected from a man aged 35-49 years with head and neck cancer. This chain's CDR3 is CSVDDSGVTGELFF. The CDR3 coding sequence is TGCAGCGTTGATGATTCAGGGGTTACCGGGGAGCTGTTTTTT.